The rows below give T cell receptor beta chains drawn from one sample of a study of early T cells in non-severe SARS-CoV-2 infection. In TCRdb, the 5' RACE reads were re-called with MiXCR into one record per CDR3 protein. The table includes 64,000 or so distinct CDR3 sequences, over 10% detected once. The sequencing input was whole blood. These receptors were obtained from an adult who was a healthcare worker with PCR-confirmed SARS-CoV-2 infection or an uninfected control (not recorded which). Each CDR3 is given with its conserved first and last residue. D genes are given only for firm matches. Clone size is shown for a subset of rows, as once, few, many or a class of expanded clone.

clone_size: few; d_call: TRBD1; j_call: TRBJ2-7; v_call: TRBV12-3/TRBV12-4; cdr3_aa: CASSLGTGSSYEQYF; cdr3_nt: TGTGCCAGCAGTTTGGGGACAGGGAGCTCCTACGAGCAGTACTTC
clone_size: few; d_call: .; j_call: TRBJ2-2; v_call: TRBV29-1; cdr3_aa: CSAAAGWDGELFF; cdr3_nt: TGCAGCGCCGCCGCGGGCTGGGACGGGGAGCTGTTTTTT
clone_size: few; d_call: .; j_call: TRBJ2-7; v_call: TRBV11-2; cdr3_aa: CASSLITTYEQYF; cdr3_nt: TGTGCCAGCAGCTTAATAACGACCTACGAGCAGTACTTC
clone_size: few; d_call: TRBD2; j_call: TRBJ2-1; v_call: TRBV9; cdr3_aa: CASSLTSGGANEQFF; cdr3_nt: TGTGCCAGCAGCCTTACTAGCGGGGGGGCTAATGAGCAGTTCTTC
clone_size: few; d_call: .; j_call: TRBJ1-1; v_call: TRBV5-5; cdr3_aa: CASSSFMNTEAFF; cdr3_nt: TGTGCCAGCAGCTCTTTCATGAACACTGAAGCTTTCTTT
clone_size: .; d_call: .; j_call: TRBJ1-2; v_call: TRBV20-1; cdr3_aa: CSARDPGSHGYTF; cdr3_nt: TGCAGTGCTAGAGATCCGGGTAGCCATGGCTACACCTTC
clone_size: few; d_call: .; j_call: TRBJ2-1; v_call: TRBV27; cdr3_aa: CASSLSGGSGVSEQFF; cdr3_nt: TGTGCCAGCAGTTTATCGGGAGGCTCAGGGGTCAGTGAGCAGTTCTTC
clone_size: .; d_call: TRBD1; j_call: TRBJ1-2; v_call: TRBV4-3; cdr3_aa: CASSQDQGDGGYTF; cdr3_nt: TGCGCCAGCAGCCAAGATCAGGGGGACGGCGGCTACACCTTC
clone_size: .; d_call: .; j_call: TRBJ2-7; v_call: TRBV29-1; cdr3_aa: CSAGTFSAEQYF; cdr3_nt: TGCAGCGCTGGGACTTTCTCCGCCGAGCAGTACTTC
clone_size: .; d_call: TRBD1; j_call: TRBJ1-4; v_call: TRBV11-2; cdr3_aa: CASSKGQGINEKLFF; cdr3_nt: TGTGCCAGCAGCAAGGGACAGGGGATAAATGAAAAACTGTTTTTT
clone_size: .; d_call: .; j_call: TRBJ2-7; v_call: TRBV7-9; cdr3_aa: CASRLGQGGYEQYF; cdr3_nt: TGTGCCAGCAGACTGGGCCAGGGGGGCTACGAGCAGTACTTC
clone_size: .; d_call: .; j_call: TRBJ2-7; v_call: TRBV7-2; cdr3_aa: CASSPADAQSSYEQYF; cdr3_nt: TGTGCCAGCAGCCCCGCCGACGCACAGAGCTCCTACGAGCAGTACTTC
clone_size: many; d_call: .; j_call: TRBJ1-2; v_call: TRBV30; cdr3_aa: CAWDYGYTF; cdr3_nt: TGTGCCTGGGATTATGGCTACACCTTC
clone_size: .; d_call: TRBD1; j_call: TRBJ1-2; v_call: TRBV2; cdr3_aa: CASSEGPFTGEGYTF; cdr3_nt: TGTGCCAGCAGTGAAGGCCCCTTTACAGGGGAAGGCTACACCTTC
clone_size: .; d_call: .; j_call: TRBJ1-2; v_call: TRBV2; cdr3_aa: CASSMNGYTF; cdr3_nt: TGTGCCAGCAGTATGAACGGCTACACCTTC
clone_size: .; d_call: .; j_call: TRBJ1-2; v_call: TRBV9; cdr3_aa: CASSVDERYGYTF; cdr3_nt: TGTGCCAGCAGCGTAGATGAGAGATATGGCTACACCTTC
clone_size: few; d_call: .; j_call: TRBJ2-2; v_call: TRBV7-9; cdr3_aa: CASSPSRGTGELFF; cdr3_nt: TGTGCCAGCAGCCCCTCTCGCGGCACCGGGGAGCTGTTTTTT
clone_size: few; d_call: TRBD1; j_call: TRBJ1-2; v_call: TRBV14; cdr3_aa: CASSHRDRFIYGYTF; cdr3_nt: TGTGCCAGCAGCCATAGGGACAGGTTTATCTATGGCTACACCTTC
clone_size: .; d_call: .; j_call: TRBJ1-5; v_call: TRBV2; cdr3_aa: CASSDLGYSNQPQHF; cdr3_nt: TGTGCCAGCAGTGACTTAGGTTATAGCAATCAGCCCCAGCATTTT
clone_size: .; d_call: .; j_call: TRBJ2-1; v_call: TRBV7-9; cdr3_aa: CASSPQGVHNEQFF; cdr3_nt: TGTGCCAGCAGCCCTCAGGGAGTCCACAATGAGCAGTTCTTC
clone_size: .; d_call: .; j_call: TRBJ2-3; v_call: TRBV2; cdr3_aa: CASTSRDRTTDTQYF; cdr3_nt: TGTGCCAGCACCAGCCGGGACCGCACCACAGATACGCAGTATTTT
clone_size: few; d_call: .; j_call: TRBJ2-7; v_call: TRBV5-8; cdr3_aa: CASSLGWGAGVEQYF; cdr3_nt: TGTGCCAGCAGCTTGGGATGGGGCGCGGGCGTCGAGCAGTACTTC
clone_size: .; d_call: .; j_call: TRBJ2-1; v_call: TRBV7-9; cdr3_aa: CASSSGTMNNEQFF; cdr3_nt: TGTGCCAGCAGCTCCGGGACAATGAACAATGAGCAGTTCTTC
clone_size: few; d_call: .; j_call: TRBJ2-1; v_call: TRBV9; cdr3_aa: CASSASGSIYNEQFF; cdr3_nt: TGTGCCAGCAGCGCCTCAGGGAGTATCTACAATGAGCAGTTCTTC
clone_size: .; d_call: TRBD2; j_call: TRBJ2-5; v_call: TRBV12-3/TRBV12-4; cdr3_aa: CASRLTSGGAETQYF; cdr3_nt: TGTGCCAGCAGACTTACTAGCGGGGGGGCAGAGACCCAGTACTTC
clone_size: few; d_call: .; j_call: TRBJ2-1; v_call: TRBV19; cdr3_aa: CASSMSRGPYNEQFF; cdr3_nt: TGTGCCAGTAGTATGTCCAGGGGACCCTACAATGAGCAGTTCTTC
clone_size: .; d_call: .; j_call: TRBJ1-1; v_call: TRBV5-1; cdr3_aa: CASSLANVGTEAFF; cdr3_nt: TGCGCCAGCAGCTTGGCCAACGTGGGCACTGAAGCTTTCTTT
clone_size: many; d_call: TRBD2; j_call: TRBJ2-3; v_call: TRBV19; cdr3_aa: CASSSGSGEGQYF; cdr3_nt: TGTGCCAGTAGTTCAGGCTCCGGGGAGGGGCAGTATTTT
clone_size: few; d_call: .; j_call: TRBJ2-2; v_call: TRBV7-9; cdr3_aa: CASSPVPNTGELFF; cdr3_nt: TGTGCCAGCAGCCCGGTCCCTAACACCGGGGAGCTGTTTTTT
clone_size: many; d_call: TRBD1; j_call: TRBJ2-1; v_call: TRBV29-1; cdr3_aa: CSVEDWTGENEQFF; cdr3_nt: TGCAGCGTTGAAGACTGGACAGGGGAAAATGAGCAGTTCTTC
clone_size: .; d_call: TRBD1; j_call: TRBJ1-1; v_call: TRBV5-5; cdr3_aa: CASTWTGPAYTEAFF; cdr3_nt: TGTGCCAGCACCTGGACAGGGCCGGCGTACACTGAAGCTTTCTTT
clone_size: many; d_call: .; j_call: TRBJ2-3; v_call: TRBV30; cdr3_aa: CAWSVSADTQYF; cdr3_nt: TGTGCCTGGAGTGTATCGGCAGATACGCAGTATTTT
clone_size: medium-sized; d_call: .; j_call: TRBJ1-1; v_call: TRBV6-5; cdr3_aa: CASSYSRANTEAFF; cdr3_nt: TGTGCCAGCAGTTACTCGAGGGCGAACACTGAAGCTTTCTTT
clone_size: .; d_call: .; j_call: TRBJ2-5; v_call: TRBV7-9; cdr3_aa: CASSLETQYF; cdr3_nt: TGTGCCAGCAGCTTGGAGACCCAGTACTTC
clone_size: many; d_call: .; j_call: TRBJ2-1; v_call: TRBV4-3; cdr3_aa: CASSQDLGIASNEQFF; cdr3_nt: TGCGCCAGCAGCCAAGATCTCGGTATTGCATCCAATGAGCAGTTCTTC